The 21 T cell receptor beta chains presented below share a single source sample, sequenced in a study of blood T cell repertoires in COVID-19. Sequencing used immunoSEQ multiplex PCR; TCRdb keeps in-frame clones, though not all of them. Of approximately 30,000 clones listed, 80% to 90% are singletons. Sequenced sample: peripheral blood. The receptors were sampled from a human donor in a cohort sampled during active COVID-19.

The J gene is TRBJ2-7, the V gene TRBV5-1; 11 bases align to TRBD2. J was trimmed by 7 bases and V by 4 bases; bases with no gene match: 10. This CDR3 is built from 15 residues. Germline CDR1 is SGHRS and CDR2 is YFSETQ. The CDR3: CASSHTSGGSGEQYF. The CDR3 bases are TGCGCCAGCAGCCATACTAGCGGGGGCTCGGGGGAGCAGTACTTC.

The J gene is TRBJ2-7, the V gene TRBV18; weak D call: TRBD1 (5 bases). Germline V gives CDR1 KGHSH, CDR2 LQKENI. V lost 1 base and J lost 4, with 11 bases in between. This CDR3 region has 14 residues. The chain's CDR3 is CASSPQGHLYEQYF. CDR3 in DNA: TGTGCCAGCTCACCACAGGGGCACCTGTACGAGCAGTACTTC.

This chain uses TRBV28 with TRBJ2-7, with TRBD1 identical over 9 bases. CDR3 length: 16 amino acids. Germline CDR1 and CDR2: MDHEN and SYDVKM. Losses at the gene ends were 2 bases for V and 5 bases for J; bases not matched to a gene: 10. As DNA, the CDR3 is TGTGCCAGCAGTTTAAGGGGCGGGGACAGGGCCCACGAGCAGTACTTC. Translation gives CASSLRGGDRAHEQYF.

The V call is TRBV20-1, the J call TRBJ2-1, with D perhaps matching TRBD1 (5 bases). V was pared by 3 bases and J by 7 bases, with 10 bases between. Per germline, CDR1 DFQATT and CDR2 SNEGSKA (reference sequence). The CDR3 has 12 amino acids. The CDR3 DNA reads TGCAGTGCTAGTGAATCAGGGAATGAGCAGTTCTTC. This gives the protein CSASESGNEQFF.

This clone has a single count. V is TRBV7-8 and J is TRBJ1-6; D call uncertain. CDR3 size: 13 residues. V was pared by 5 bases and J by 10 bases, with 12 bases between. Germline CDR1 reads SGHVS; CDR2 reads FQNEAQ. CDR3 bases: TGTGCCAGCAGCCCCTATTCGATCTCACCCCTCCACTTT. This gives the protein CASSPYSISPLHF. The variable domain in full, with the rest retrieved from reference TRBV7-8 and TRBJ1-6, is GAGVSQSPRYKVAKRGQDVALRCDPISGHVSLFWYQQALGQGPEFLTYFQNEAQLDKSGLPSDRFFAERPEGSVSTLKIQRTQQEDSAVYLCASSPYSISPLHFGNGTRLTVT.

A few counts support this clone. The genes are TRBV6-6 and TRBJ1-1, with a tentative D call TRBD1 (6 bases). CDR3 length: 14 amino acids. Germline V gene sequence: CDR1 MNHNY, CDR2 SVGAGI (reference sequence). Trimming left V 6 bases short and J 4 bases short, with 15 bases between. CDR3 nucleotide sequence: TGTGCCAGCAGAGAACAGGGAAGAGGCACTGAAGCTTTCTTT. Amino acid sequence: CASREQGRGTEAFF.

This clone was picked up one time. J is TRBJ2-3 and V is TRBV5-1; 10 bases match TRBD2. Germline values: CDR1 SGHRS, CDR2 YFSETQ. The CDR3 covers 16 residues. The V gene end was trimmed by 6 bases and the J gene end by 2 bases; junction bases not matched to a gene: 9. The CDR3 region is CASNSGGPYHTDTQYF. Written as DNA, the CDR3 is TGCGCCAGCAATAGCGGGGGGCCGTATCACACAGATACGCAGTATTTT.

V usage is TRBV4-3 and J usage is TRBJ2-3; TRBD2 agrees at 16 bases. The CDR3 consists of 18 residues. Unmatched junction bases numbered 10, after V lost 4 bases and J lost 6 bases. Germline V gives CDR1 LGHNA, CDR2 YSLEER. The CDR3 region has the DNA TGCGCCAGCAGCCTGGAGTCGGGACTAGCGGGGGGGACGGATACGCAGTATTTT. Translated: CASSLESGLAGGTDTQYF.

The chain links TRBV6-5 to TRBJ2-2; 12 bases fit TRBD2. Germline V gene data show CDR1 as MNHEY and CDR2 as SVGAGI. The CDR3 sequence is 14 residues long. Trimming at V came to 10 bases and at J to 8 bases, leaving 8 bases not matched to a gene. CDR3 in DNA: TGTGCCACCGAACTAGCGGGGGGCCTGGGGGAGCTGTTTTTT. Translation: CATELAGGLGELFF.

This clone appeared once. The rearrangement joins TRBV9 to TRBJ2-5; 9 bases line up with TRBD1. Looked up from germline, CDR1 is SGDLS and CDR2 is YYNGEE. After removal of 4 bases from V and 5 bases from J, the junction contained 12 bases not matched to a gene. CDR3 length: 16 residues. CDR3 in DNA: TGTGCCAGCAGCCAAGCCTCCGGGACAGGGCGTGAGACCCAGTACTTC. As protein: CASSQASGTGRETQYF.

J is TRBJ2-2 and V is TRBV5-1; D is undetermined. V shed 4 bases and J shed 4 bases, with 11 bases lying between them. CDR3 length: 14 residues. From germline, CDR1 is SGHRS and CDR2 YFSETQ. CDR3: CASSEALSTGELFF. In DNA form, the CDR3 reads TGCGCCAGCAGCGAGGCCCTGAGCACCGGGGAGCTGTTTTTT.

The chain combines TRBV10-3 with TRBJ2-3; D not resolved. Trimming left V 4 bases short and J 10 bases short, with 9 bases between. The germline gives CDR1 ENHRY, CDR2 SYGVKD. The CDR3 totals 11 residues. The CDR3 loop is CAISVAKSQYF. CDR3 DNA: TGTGCCATCAGTGTTGCTAAGTCGCAGTATTTT.

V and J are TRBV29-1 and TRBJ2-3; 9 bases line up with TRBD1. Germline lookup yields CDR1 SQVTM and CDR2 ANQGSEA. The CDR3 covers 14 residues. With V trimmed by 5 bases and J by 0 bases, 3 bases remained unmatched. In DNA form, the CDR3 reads TGCAGCGTTAAAGGACAGGGGAGCACAGATACGCAGTATTTT. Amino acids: CSVKGQGSTDTQYF.

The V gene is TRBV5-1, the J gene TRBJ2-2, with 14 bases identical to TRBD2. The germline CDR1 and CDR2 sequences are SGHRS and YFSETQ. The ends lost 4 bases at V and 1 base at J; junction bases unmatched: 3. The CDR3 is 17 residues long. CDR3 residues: CASSTGTSGGNTGELFF. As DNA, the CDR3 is TGCGCCAGCAGCACCGGGACTAGCGGGGGGAACACCGGGGAGCTGTTTTTT.

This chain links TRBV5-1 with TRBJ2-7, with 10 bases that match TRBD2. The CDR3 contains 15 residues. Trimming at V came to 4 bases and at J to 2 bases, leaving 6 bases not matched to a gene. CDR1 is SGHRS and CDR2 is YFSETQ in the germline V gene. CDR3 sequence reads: CASSTSSGGPYEQYF. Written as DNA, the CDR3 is TGCGCCAGCAGCACTAGTAGCGGGGGGCCCTACGAGCAGTACTTC.

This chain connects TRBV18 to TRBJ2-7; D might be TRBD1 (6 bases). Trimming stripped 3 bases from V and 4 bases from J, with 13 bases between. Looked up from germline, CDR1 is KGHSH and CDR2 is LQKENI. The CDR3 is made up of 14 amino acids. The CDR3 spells CASSPRAGVYEQYF. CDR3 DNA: TGTGCCAGCTCACCCAGGGCAGGGGTATACGAGCAGTACTTC. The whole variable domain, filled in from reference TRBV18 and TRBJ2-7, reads NAGVMQNPRHLVRRRGQEARLRCSPMKGHSHVYWYRQLPEEGLKFMVYLQKENIIDESGMPKERFSAEFPKEGPSILRIQQVVRGDSAAYFCASSPRAGVYEQYFGPGTRLTVT.

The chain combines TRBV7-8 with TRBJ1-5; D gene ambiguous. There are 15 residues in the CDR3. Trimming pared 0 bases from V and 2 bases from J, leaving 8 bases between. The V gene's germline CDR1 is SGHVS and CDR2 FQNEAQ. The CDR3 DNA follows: TGTGCCAGCAGCTTAGCCCTAACGGGCAATCAGCCCCAGCATTTT. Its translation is CASSLALTGNQPQHF.

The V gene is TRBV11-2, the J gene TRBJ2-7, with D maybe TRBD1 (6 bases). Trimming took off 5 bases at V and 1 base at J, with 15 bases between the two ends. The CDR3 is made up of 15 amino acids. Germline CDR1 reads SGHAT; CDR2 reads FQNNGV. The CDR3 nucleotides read TGTGCCAGCAGCGACATTGACAGGTCGTCCTACGAGCAGTACTTC. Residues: CASSDIDRSSYEQYF. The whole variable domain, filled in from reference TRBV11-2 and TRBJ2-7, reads EAGVAQSPRYKIIEKRQSVAFWCNPISGHATLYWYQQILGQGPKLLIQFQNNGVVDDSQLPKDRFSAERLKGVDSTLKIQPAKLEDSAVYLCASSDIDRSSYEQYFGPGTRLTVT.

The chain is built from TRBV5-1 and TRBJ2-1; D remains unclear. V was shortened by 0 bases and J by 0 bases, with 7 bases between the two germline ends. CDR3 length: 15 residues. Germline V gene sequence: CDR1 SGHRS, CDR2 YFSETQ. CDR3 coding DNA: TGCGCCAGCAGCTTGGGGCAGGTCTCCTACAATGAGCAGTTCTTC. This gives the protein CASSLGQVSYNEQFF.

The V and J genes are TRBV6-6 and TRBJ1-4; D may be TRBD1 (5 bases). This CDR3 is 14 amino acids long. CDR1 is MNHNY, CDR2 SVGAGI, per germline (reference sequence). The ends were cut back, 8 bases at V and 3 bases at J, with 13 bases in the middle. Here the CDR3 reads CASLPRGPNEKLFF. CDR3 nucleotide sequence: TGTGCCAGCCTGCCGCGGGGACCTAATGAAAAACTGTTTTTT.

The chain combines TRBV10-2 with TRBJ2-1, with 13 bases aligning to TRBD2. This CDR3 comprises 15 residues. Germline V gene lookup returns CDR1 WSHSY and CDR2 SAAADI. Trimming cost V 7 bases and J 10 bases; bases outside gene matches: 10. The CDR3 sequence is CASTGGLAGSHEQFF. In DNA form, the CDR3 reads TGCGCCAGCACCGGGGGACTAGCGGGGTCGCACGAGCAGTTCTTC.